The clone carrying this T cell receptor (beta chain) was recorded only once. Its antigen is still unknown. A much larger clone differs by one base, so this may be a read error. MiXCR, run by TCRdb on the PCR reads, gives a single entry per CDR3 protein. The sample includes tens of thousands of distinct CDR3 sequences, under 25% of them seen just once. These data belong to a study of molecular identifiers for immune sequencing clone quantification. Study-wide results and caveats: Highly expanded clone sizes could end up underestimated if a barcode were shared by identical TCR molecules.

The CDR3 spans 15 residues. V shed 6 bases and J shed 7 bases, with 19 bases lying between them. Germline CDR1 is MDHEN and CDR2 is SYDVKM. Sequenced: naive CD8+ T cells from blood, with Jurkat cell RNA spiked in. The subset is: FACS-sorted CD8+CD4-CCR7+CD45RA+ naive T cells. The V and J genes are TRBV28 and TRBJ1-5, with D possibly TRBD1 on 5 matching bases. The receptor was derived from a human donor in good health. Some libraries in this study had Jurkat cell RNA spiked in. DNA of the CDR3: TGTGCCAGCAGACCCAGGGCAGGAAGGGGCCAGCCCCAGCATTTT. Translation gives CASRPRAGRGQPQHF. Looking up the rest from reference TRBV28 and TRBJ1-5 gives the full variable domain: DVKVTQSSRYLVKRTGEKVFLECVQDMDHENMFWYRQDPGLGLRLIYFSYDVKMKEKGDIPEGYSVSREKKERFSLILESASTNQTSMYLCASRPRAGRGQPQHFGDGTRLSIL.